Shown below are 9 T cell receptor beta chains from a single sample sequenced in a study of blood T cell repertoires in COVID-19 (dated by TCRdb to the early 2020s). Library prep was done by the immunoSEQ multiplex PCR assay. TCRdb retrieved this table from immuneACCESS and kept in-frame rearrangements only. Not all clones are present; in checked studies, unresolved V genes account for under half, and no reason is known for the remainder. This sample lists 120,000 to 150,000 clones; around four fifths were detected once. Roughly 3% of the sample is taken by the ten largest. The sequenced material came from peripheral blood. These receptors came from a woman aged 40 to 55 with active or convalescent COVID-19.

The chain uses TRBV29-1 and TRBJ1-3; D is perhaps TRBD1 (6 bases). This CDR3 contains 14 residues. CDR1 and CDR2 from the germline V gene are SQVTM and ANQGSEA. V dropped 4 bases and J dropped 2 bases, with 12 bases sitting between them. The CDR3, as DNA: TGCAGCGTTGGAGGCACAGGGCCTGGAAACACCATATATTTT. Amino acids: CSVGGTGPGNTIYF.

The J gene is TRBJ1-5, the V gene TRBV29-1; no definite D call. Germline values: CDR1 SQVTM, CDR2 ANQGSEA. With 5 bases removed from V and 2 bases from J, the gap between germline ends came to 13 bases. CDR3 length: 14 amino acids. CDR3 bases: TGCAGCGTTTTATTCCCGCAGGGCAATCAGCCCCAGCATTTT. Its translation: CSVLFPQGNQPQHF.

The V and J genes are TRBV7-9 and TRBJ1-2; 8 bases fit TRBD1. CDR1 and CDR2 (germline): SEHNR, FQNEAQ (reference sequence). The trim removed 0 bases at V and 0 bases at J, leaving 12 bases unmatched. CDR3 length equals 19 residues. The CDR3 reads CASSLASQGAPRANYGYTF. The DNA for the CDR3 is TGTGCCAGCAGCTTAGCGTCGCAGGGGGCTCCCCGAGCTAACTATGGCTACACCTTC.

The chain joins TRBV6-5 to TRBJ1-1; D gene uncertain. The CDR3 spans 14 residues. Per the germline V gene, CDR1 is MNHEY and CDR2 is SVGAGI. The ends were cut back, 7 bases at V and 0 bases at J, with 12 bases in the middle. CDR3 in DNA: TGTGCCAGCAAGCGTGAGCACATGAACACTGAAGCTTTCTTT. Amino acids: CASKREHMNTEAFF.

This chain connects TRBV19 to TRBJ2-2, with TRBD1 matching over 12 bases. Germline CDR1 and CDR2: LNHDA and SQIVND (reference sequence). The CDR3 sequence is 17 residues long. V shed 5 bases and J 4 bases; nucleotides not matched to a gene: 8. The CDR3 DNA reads TGTGCCAGTAGTCACCTGGGGACAGGGGGCGTCACCGGGGAGCTGTTTTTT. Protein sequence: CASSHLGTGGVTGELFF.

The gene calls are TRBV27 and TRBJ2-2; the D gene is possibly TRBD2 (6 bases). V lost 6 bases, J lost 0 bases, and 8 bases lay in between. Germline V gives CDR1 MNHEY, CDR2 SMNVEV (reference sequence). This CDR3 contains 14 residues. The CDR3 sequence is CASSGGANTGELFF. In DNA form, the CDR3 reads TGTGCCAGCAGCGGAGGGGCGAACACCGGGGAGCTGTTTTTT.

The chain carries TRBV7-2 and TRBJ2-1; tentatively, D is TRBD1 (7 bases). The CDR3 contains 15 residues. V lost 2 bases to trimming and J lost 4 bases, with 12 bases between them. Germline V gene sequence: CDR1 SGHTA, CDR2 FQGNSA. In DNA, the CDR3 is TGTGCCAGCAGCTTATCCAGGGGGAGGTACAATGAGCAGTTCTTC. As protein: CASSLSRGRYNEQFF.

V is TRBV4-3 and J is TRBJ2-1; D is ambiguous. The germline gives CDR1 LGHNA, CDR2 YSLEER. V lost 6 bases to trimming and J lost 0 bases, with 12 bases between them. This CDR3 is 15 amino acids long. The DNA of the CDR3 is TGCGCCAGCAGGTCTTACTCGAGCTCCTACAATGAGCAGTTCTTC. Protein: CASRSYSSSYNEQFF.

CDR3 in DNA: TGTGCCAGCAGCCCGGCGAGAAGGGGCACTGAAGCTTTCTTT. Translated: CASSPARRGTEAFF. V gene TRBV7-9 combines with J gene TRBJ1-1, with D perhaps matching TRBD1 (5 bases). Trimming cost V 5 bases and J 4 bases, with 14 bases left between them. Germline-derived CDR1 and CDR2 are SEHNR and FQNEAQ (reference sequence). This CDR3 comprises 14 residues.